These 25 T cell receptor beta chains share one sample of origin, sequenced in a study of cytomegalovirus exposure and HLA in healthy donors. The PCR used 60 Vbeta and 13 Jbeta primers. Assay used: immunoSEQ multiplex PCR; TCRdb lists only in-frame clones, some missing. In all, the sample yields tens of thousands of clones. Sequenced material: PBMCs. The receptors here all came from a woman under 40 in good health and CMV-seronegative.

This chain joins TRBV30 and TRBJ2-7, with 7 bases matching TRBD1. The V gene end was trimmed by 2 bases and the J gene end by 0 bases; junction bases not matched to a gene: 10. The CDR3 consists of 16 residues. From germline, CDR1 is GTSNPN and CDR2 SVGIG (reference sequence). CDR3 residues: CAWSKTTGQYSYEQYF. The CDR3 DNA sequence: TGTGCCTGGAGTAAAACCACGGGACAGTACTCCTACGAGCAGTACTTC.

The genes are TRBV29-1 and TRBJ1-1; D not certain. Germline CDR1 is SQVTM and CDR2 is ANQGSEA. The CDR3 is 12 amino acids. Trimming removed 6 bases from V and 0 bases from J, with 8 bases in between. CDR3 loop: CSVYRLNTEAFF. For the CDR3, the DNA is TGCAGCGTCTATCGGTTGAACACTGAAGCTTTCTTT.

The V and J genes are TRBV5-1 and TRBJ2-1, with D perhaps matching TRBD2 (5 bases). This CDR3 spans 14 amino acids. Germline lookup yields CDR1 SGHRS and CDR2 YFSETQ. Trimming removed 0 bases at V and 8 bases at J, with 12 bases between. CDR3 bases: TGCGCCAGCAGCTTGGTTCTGGAGAGGGATGAGCAGTTCTTC. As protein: CASSLVLERDEQFF.

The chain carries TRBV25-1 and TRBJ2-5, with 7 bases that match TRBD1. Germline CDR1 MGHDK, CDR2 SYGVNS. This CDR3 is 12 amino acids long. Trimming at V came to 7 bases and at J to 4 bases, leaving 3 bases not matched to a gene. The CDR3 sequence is CASTPGGETQYF. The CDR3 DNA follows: TGTGCCAGCACCCCAGGGGGAGAGACCCAGTACTTC.

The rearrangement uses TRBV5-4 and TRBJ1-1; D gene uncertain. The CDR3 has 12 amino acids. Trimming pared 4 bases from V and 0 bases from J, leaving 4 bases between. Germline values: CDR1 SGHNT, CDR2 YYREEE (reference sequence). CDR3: CASSLLNTEAFF. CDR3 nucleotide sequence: TGTGCCAGCAGCCTTTTGAACACTGAAGCTTTCTTT.

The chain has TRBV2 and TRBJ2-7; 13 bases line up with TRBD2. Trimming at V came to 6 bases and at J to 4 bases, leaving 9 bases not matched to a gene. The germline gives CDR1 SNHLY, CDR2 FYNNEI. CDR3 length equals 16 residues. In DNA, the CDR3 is TGTGCCAGCAGCGGGGGGACTAGCGGGATTAAGTACGAGCAGTACTTC. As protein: CASSGGTSGIKYEQYF.

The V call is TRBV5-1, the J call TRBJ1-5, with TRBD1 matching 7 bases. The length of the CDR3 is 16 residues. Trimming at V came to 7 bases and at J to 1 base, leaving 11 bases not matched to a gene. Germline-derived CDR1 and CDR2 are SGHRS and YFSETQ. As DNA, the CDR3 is TGCGCCAGCCGCCAATACCAGGGGGAAAGCAATCAGCCCCAGCATTTT. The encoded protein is CASRQYQGESNQPQHF.

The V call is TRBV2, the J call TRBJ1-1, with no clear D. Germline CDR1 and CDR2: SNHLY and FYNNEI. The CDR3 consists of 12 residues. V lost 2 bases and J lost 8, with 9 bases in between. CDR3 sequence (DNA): TGTGCCAGCAGTGAAATGGGCGAAGAAGCTTTCTTT. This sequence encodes CASSEMGEEAFF.

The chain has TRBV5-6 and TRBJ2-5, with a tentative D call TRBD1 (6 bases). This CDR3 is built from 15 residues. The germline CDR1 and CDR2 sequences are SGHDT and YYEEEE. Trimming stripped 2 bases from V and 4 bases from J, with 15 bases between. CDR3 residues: CASSLLSGVRETQYF. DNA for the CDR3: TGTGCCAGCAGCTTACTATCAGGGGTGCGAGAGACCCAGTACTTC.

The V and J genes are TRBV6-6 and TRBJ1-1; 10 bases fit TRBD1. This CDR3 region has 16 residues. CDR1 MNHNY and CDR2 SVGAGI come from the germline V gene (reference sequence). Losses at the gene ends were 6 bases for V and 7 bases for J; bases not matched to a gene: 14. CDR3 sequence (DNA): TGTGCCAGCAGAATACAGGTTGGACAGGGGGACGATGAAGCTTTCTTT. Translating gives CASRIQVGQGDDEAFF.

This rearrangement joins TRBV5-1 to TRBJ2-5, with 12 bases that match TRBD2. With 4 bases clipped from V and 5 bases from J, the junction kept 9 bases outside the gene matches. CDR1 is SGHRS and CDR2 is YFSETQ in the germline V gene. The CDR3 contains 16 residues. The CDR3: CASSQLLAGGRETQYF. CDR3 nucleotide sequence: TGCGCCAGCAGCCAGCTCCTAGCGGGGGGGCGGGAGACCCAGTACTTC.

CDR3: CASSESSGSAYEQYF. CDR3 coding DNA: TGTGCCAGCAGTGAAAGTAGCGGGAGCGCCTACGAGCAGTACTTC. The gene calls are TRBV6-1 and TRBJ2-7; 9 positions match TRBD2. Germline-derived CDR1 and CDR2 are MNHNS and SASEGT. With V trimmed by 2 bases and J by 2 bases, 4 bases remained unmatched. This CDR3 has 15 residues.

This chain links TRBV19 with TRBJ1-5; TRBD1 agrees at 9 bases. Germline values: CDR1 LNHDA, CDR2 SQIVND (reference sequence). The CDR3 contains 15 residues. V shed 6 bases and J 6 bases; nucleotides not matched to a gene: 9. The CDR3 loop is CASRRDREVSQPQHF. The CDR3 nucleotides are TGTGCCAGTAGAAGGGACAGGGAGGTGAGTCAGCCCCAGCATTTT. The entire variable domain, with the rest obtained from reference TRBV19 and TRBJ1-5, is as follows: DGGITQSPKYLFRKEGQNVTLSCEQNLNHDAMYWYRQDPGQGLRLIYYSQIVNDFQKGDIAEGYSVSREKKESFPLTVTSAQKNPTAFYLCASRRDREVSQPQHFGDGTRLSIL.

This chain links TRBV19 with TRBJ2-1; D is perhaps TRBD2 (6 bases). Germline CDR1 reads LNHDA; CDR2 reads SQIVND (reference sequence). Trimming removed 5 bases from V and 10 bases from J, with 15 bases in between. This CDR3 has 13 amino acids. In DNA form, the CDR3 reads TGTGCCAGTAGTTGGCAGGGAGGTGGCGAGCAGTTCTTC. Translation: CASSWQGGGEQFF. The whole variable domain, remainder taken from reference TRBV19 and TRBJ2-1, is DGGITQSPKYLFRKEGQNVTLSCEQNLNHDAMYWYRQDPGQGLRLIYYSQIVNDFQKGDIAEGYSVSREKKESFPLTVTSAQKNPTAFYLCASSWQGGGEQFFGPGTRLTVL.

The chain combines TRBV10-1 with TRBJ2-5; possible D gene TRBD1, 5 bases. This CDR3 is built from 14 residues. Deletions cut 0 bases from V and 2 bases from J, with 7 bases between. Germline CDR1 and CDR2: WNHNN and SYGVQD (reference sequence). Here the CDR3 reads CASSESRQQETQYF. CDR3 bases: TGCGCCAGCAGTGAGTCGCGACAGCAAGAGACCCAGTACTTC.

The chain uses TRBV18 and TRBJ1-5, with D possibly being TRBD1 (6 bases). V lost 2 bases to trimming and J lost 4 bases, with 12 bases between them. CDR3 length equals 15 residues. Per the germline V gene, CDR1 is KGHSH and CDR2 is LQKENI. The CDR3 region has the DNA TGTGCCAGCTCACCATCCGGCCAGGGGAATCAGCCCCAGCATTTT. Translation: CASSPSGQGNQPQHF.

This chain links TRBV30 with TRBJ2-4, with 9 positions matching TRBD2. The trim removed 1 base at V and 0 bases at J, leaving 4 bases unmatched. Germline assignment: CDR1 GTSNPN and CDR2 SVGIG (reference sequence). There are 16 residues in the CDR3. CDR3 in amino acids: CAWSAWTSEAKNIQYF. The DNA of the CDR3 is TGTGCCTGGAGTGCATGGACTAGCGAAGCCAAAAACATTCAGTACTTC.

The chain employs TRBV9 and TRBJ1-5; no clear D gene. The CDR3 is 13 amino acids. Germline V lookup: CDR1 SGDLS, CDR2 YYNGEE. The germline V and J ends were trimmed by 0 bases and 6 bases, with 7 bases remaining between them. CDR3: CASSVDPSQPQHF. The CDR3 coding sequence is TGTGCCAGCAGCGTAGACCCGAGTCAGCCCCAGCATTTT.

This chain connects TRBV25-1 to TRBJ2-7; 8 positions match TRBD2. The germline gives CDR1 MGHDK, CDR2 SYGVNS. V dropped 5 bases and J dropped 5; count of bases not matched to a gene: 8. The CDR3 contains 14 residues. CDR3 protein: CASSPPGLENEQYF. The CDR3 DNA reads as TGTGCCAGCAGTCCCCCGGGACTAGAAAACGAGCAGTACTTC.

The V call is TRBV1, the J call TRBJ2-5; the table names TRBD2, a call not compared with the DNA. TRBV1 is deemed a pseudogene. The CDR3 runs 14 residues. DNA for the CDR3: TGCACCAGCAGCCAACCGCTAGCGGGGGAGACCCAGTACTTC. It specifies CTSSQPLAGETQYF.

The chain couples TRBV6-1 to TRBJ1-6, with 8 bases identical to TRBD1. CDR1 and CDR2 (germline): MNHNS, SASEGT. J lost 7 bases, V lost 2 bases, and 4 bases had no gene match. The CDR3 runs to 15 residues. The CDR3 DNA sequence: TGTGCCAGCAGTGAACGGACAGGGTTAAATTCACCCCTCCACTTT. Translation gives CASSERTGLNSPLHF.

The DNA for the CDR3 is TGTGCCAGCAGCTCAGGAACCAACGGCTATGGCTACACCTTC. Translation gives CASSSGTNGYGYTF. The V gene is TRBV7-2, the J gene TRBJ1-2; D is ambiguous. The CDR3 is 14 amino acids. CDR1 is SGHTA, CDR2 FQGNSA, per germline. V was cut by 4 bases and J by 4 bases, with 13 bases left in between.

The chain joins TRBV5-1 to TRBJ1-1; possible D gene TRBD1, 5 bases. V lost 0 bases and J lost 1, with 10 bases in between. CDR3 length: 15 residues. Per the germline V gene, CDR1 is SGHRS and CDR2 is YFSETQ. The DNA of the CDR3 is TGCGCCAGCAGCTTGGACCAGGGAGGGAACACTGAAGCTTTCTTT. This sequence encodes CASSLDQGGNTEAFF.

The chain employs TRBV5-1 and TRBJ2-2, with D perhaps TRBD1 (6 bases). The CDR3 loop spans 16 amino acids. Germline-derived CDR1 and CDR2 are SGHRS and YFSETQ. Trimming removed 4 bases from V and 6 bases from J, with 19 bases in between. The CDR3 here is CASSPAGQSRAGELFF. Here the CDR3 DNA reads TGCGCCAGCAGCCCAGCCGGACAGAGTAGGGCCGGGGAGCTGTTTTTT.

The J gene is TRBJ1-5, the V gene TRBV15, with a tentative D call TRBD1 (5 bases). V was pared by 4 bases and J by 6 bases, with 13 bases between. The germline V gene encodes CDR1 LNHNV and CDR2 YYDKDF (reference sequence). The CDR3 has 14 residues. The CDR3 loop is CATSNLQGGQPQHF. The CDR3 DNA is TGTGCCACCAGCAACCTCCAGGGAGGTCAGCCCCAGCATTTT. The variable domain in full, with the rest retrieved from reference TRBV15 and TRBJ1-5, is DAMVIQNPRYQVTQFGKPVTLSCSQTLNHNVMYWYQQKSSQAPKLLFHYYDKDFNNEADTPDNFQSRRPNTSFCFLDIRSPGLGDTAMYLCATSNLQGGQPQHFGDGTRLSIL.